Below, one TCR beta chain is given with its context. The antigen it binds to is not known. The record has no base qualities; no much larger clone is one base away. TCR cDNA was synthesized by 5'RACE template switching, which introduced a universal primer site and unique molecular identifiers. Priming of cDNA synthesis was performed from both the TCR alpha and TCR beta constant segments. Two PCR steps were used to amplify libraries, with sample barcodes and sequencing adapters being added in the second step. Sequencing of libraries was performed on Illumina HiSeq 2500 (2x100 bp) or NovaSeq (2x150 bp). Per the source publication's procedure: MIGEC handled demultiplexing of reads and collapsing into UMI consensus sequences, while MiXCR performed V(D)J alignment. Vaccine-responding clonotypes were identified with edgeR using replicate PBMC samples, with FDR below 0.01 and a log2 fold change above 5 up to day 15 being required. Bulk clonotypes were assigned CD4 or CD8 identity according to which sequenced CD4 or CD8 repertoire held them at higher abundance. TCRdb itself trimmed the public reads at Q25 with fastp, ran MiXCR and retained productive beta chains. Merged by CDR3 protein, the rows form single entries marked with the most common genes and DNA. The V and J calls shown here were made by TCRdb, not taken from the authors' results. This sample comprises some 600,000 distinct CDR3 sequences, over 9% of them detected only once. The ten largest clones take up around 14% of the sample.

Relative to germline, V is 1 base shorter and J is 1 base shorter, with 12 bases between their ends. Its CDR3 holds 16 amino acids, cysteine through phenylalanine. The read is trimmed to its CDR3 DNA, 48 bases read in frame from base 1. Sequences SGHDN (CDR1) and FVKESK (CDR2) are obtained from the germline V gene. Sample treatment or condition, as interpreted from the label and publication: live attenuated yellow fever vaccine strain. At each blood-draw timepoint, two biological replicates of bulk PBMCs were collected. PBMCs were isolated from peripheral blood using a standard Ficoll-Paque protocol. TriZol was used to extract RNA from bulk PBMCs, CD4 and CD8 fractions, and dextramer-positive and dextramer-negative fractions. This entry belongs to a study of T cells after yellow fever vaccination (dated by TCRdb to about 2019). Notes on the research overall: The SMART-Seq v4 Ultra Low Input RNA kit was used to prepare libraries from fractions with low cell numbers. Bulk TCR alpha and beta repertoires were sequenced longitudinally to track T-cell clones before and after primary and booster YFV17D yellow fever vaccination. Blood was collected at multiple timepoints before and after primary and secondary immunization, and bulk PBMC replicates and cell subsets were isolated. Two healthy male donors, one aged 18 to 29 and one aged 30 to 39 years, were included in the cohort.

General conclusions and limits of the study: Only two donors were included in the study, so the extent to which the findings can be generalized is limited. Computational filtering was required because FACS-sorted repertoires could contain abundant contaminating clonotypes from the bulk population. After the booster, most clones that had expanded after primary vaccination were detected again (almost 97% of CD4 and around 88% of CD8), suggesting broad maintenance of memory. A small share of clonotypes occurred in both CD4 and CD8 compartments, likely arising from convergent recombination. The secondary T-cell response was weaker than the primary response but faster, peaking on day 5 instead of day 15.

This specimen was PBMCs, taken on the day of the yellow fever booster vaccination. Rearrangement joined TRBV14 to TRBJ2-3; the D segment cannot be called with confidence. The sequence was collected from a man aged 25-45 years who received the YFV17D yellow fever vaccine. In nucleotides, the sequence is TGTGCCAGCAGCCAAGTTGTTGGTTACCGCACAGATACGCAGTATTTT. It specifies CASSQVVGYRTDTQYF.